This TCR beta chain comes out of a study of CD8 T cells in ankylosing spondylitis (dated by TCRdb to the late 2010s). As for the study more broadly: To find TCR variants linked to disease, the study profiled T cell receptor beta repertoires in ankylosing spondylitis patients and healthy donors. The whole study cohort included over a hundred healthy donors and 20 to 30 ankylosing spondylitis patients. Peripheral blood samples were taken, and synovial fluid was additionally collected from ankylosing spondylitis patients. Findings and caveats that apply to the study as a whole: A TCR beta motif made up of about eight highly homologous amino acid variants appeared to be characteristic of blood from ankylosing spondylitis patients. Some motif variants had previously been reported in the synovial fluid and blood of reactive arthritis patients, which suggests shared mechanisms of disease initiation. The disease-linked clones had a CD8+ phenotype and were found at relatively low frequencies in peripheral blood. According to the report, matched synovial fluid samples from ankylosing spondylitis patients were significantly enriched for the disease-linked clones.

The run used an Illumina HiSeq 2500. Quantitative 5'-RACE with molecular barcodes was used to prepare TCR beta libraries. As for how the authors treated the data: To identify disease-linked TCR variants, a new computational method was used, one built on a probabilistic model of VDJ rearrangement. The raw public data were reprocessed by TCRdb itself: fastp quality trimming at Q25, MiXCR clonotype calling, in-frame beta chains only. CDR3 protein duplicates are merged, each entry listing the most common genes and DNA. The V and J calls here are based on TCRdb, not the publication. Recorded for this sample are about 220,000 distinct CDR3 sequences; more than 25% of them occurred a single time. The top ten hold approximately 6.6% of the sample. The junction shows trimming of 0 bases on V and 7 bases on J, and the gene matches do not reach 7 bases of it. The CDR3, from cysteine to phenylalanine, totals 15 residues. The retained sequence is limited to the CDR3, 45 bases, with the frame set at the first base. As encoded in the germline V gene (reference sequence), CDR1 is DFQATT while CDR2 is SNEGSKA.

This clonotype was seen repeatedly, ten times or more. The antigen this receptor binds is unknown. Per-base quality was not reported, and no clone a single base away is much larger than it. The source material was blood, either unsorted or a sorted T cell fraction (not recorded which). Recombination connected TRBV20-1 to TRBJ2-1; 9 bases in the junction line up with TRBD1. The receptor was derived from a male donor with ankylosing spondylitis or in good health (not recorded which). The nucleotide sequence is TGCAGTGCTAGAGACCCGGGACAGGGACGGAATGAGCAGTTCTTC. The resulting protein is CSARDPGQGRNEQFF.